This is a list of T cell receptor beta chains from one sample in a study of cytomegalovirus exposure and HLA in healthy donors. TCRdb's copy holds only in-frame clones and misses some; the assay was immunoSEQ multiplex PCR. The sample has roughly 72,000 clones, around 79% seen once. Sequencing was performed on PBMCs. These receptors were collected from a woman between 40 and 50 years old in good health and CMV-seropositive. The CDR3 runs from the conserved cysteine through the conserved F or W. The D gene is left open where the match is weak. Part of the rows lack a size; the others show once, few, many or a class for expanded clones.

CDR3 length: 17; V gene: TRBV30; clone size: -; J gene: TRBJ1-2; D gene: -; CDR3 protein: CAWSNTLLRGTSYGYTF; CDR3 DNA: TGTGCCTGGAGTAACACCCTCCTTCGGGGTACCTCATATGGCTACACCTTC
CDR3 length: 12; V gene: TRBV29-1; clone size: few; J gene: TRBJ1-4; D gene: -; CDR3 protein: CSVSSSNEKLFF; CDR3 DNA: TGCAGCGTTTCTAGTTCTAATGAAAAACTGTTTTTT
CDR3 length: 16; V gene: TRBV19; clone size: few; J gene: TRBJ2-7; D gene: TRBD1; CDR3 protein: CASSRGAGGTSYEQYF; CDR3 DNA: TGTGCCAGTAGTAGGGGAGCAGGGGGCACGTCCTACGAGCAGTACTTC
CDR3 length: 15; V gene: TRBV19; clone size: -; J gene: TRBJ2-2; D gene: TRBD2; CDR3 protein: CASIGGGAGTGELFF; CDR3 DNA: TGTGCCAGTATCGGCGGGGGGGCCGGCACCGGGGAGCTGTTTTTT
CDR3 length: 19; V gene: TRBV18; clone size: -; J gene: TRBJ2-5; D gene: TRBD2; CDR3 protein: CASSRSGLAGGSRQETQYF; CDR3 DNA: TGTGCCAGCTCACGGAGTGGACTAGCGGGGGGGTCGCGCCAAGAGACCCAGTACTTC
CDR3 length: 16; V gene: TRBV14; clone size: -; J gene: TRBJ2-3; D gene: TRBD2; CDR3 protein: CASSQDQRGRTDTQYF; CDR3 DNA: TGTGCCAGCAGCCAAGATCAGCGGGGGCGCACAGATACGCAGTATTTT
CDR3 length: 15; V gene: TRBV2; clone size: -; J gene: TRBJ1-2; D gene: TRBD1; CDR3 protein: CASTPSTDRYYGYTF; CDR3 DNA: TGTGCCAGCACGCCCTCAACGGACAGGTACTATGGCTACACCTTC
CDR3 length: 16; V gene: TRBV19; clone size: -; J gene: TRBJ2-2; D gene: TRBD1; CDR3 protein: CASSIERTGDTGELFF; CDR3 DNA: TGTGCCAGTAGTATTGAAAGGACAGGGGATACCGGGGAGCTGTTTTTT
CDR3 length: 12; V gene: TRBV2; clone size: -; J gene: TRBJ2-1; D gene: TRBD1; CDR3 protein: CASSEAGQGGLF; CDR3 DNA: TGTGCCAGCAGTGAAGCGGGACAGGGGGGGCTCTTC
CDR3 length: 20; V gene: TRBV7-3; clone size: -; J gene: TRBJ2-5; D gene: TRBD2; CDR3 protein: CASSLRVGGGTSGPKETQYF; CDR3 DNA: TGTGCCAGCAGCCTTAGAGTGGGTGGGGGGACTAGCGGACCTAAAGAGACCCAGTACTTC
CDR3 length: 18; V gene: TRBV11-2; clone size: -; J gene: TRBJ2-1; D gene: -; CDR3 protein: CASSIRAPGASGNNEQFF; CDR3 DNA: TGTGCCAGCAGCATTAGAGCGCCAGGGGCTAGCGGTAACAATGAGCAGTTCTTC
CDR3 length: 14; V gene: TRBV30; clone size: once; J gene: TRBJ2-1; D gene: TRBD1; CDR3 protein: CAWSQGSSYNEQFF; CDR3 DNA: TGTGCCTGGTCACAGGGGAGCTCCTACAATGAGCAGTTCTTC
CDR3 length: 16; V gene: TRBV7-3; clone size: -; J gene: TRBJ1-1; D gene: TRBD1; CDR3 protein: CASSQTGGIGDTEAFF; CDR3 DNA: TGTGCCAGCAGCCAAACAGGGGGCATAGGAGACACTGAAGCTTTCTTT
CDR3 length: 15; V gene: TRBV5-1; clone size: -; J gene: TRBJ2-1; D gene: -; CDR3 protein: CASSLVAPSYNEQFF; CDR3 DNA: TGCGCCAGCAGCTTAGTAGCGCCGTCCTACAATGAGCAGTTCTTC
CDR3 length: 16; V gene: TRBV21-1; clone size: -; J gene: TRBJ1-5; D gene: -; CDR3 protein: CASSKGHRQGGQPQHF; CDR3 DNA: TGTGCCAGCAGCAAAGGACACCGACAGGGAGGTCAGCCCCAGCATTTT
CDR3 length: 16; V gene: TRBV6-1; clone size: -; J gene: TRBJ1-5; D gene: -; CDR3 protein: CASSEWRGGGNQPQHF; CDR3 DNA: TGTGCCAGCAGTGAATGGCGGGGTGGGGGCAATCAGCCCCAGCATTTT
CDR3 length: 13; V gene: TRBV21-1; clone size: -; J gene: TRBJ1-1; D gene: -; CDR3 protein: CANNTAMNTEAFF; CDR3 DNA: TGTGCCAACAATACAGCTATGAACACTGAAGCTTTCTTT
CDR3 length: 13; V gene: TRBV29-1; clone size: -; J gene: TRBJ1-1; D gene: -; CDR3 protein: CSALSGGGTEAFF; CDR3 DNA: TGCAGCGCCCTTTCGGGGGGCGGAACTGAAGCTTTCTTT
CDR3 length: 13; V gene: TRBV6-5; clone size: -; J gene: TRBJ1-5; D gene: -; CDR3 protein: CASRRGSNQPQHF; CDR3 DNA: TGTGCCAGCAGACGGGGAAGCAATCAGCCCCAGCATTTT
CDR3 length: 15; V gene: TRBV10-2; clone size: -; J gene: TRBJ2-7; D gene: TRBD2; CDR3 protein: CASRGLAGGPYEQYF; CDR3 DNA: TGCGCCAGCAGGGGACTAGCGGGAGGGCCTTACGAGCAGTACTTC
CDR3 length: 16; V gene: TRBV11-2; clone size: -; J gene: TRBJ1-2; D gene: TRBD1; CDR3 protein: CASSYIRRDRGYGYTF; CDR3 DNA: TGTGCCAGCAGTTATATACGCCGGGACAGAGGGTATGGCTACACCTTC
CDR3 length: 14; V gene: TRBV25-1; clone size: -; J gene: TRBJ2-3; D gene: -; CDR3 protein: CASSDGGSTDTQYF; CDR3 DNA: TGTGCCAGCAGTGACGGGGGTAGCACAGATACGCAGTATTTT
CDR3 length: 12; V gene: TRBV2; clone size: -; J gene: TRBJ1-2; D gene: -; CDR3 protein: CASREDNYGYTF; CDR3 DNA: TGTGCCAGCAGGGAGGACAACTATGGCTACACCTTC
CDR3 length: 17; V gene: TRBV5-1; clone size: -; J gene: TRBJ2-1; D gene: -; CDR3 protein: CASSLSRPTSSYNEQFF; CDR3 DNA: TGCGCCAGCAGCTTGTCCAGGCCTACTAGCTCCTACAATGAGCAGTTCTTC
CDR3 length: 15; V gene: TRBV5-1; clone size: -; J gene: TRBJ1-2; D gene: -; CDR3 protein: CASSLEIAGSYGYTF; CDR3 DNA: TGCGCCAGCAGCTTGGAAATTGCCGGGAGCTATGGCTACACCTTC
CDR3 length: 12; V gene: TRBV30; clone size: -; J gene: TRBJ2-1; D gene: -; CDR3 protein: CASGQTINEQFF; CDR3 DNA: TGTGCCAGTGGACAGACCATCAATGAGCAGTTCTTC
CDR3 length: 14; V gene: TRBV6-1; clone size: -; J gene: TRBJ2-2; D gene: -; CDR3 protein: CASSARPNTGELFF; CDR3 DNA: TGTGCCAGCAGTGCCAGGCCGAACACCGGGGAGCTGTTTTTT
CDR3 length: 11; V gene: TRBV20-1; clone size: -; J gene: TRBJ2-7; D gene: -; CDR3 protein: CSATPTNEQYF; CDR3 DNA: TGCAGTGCTACTCCGACTAACGAGCAGTACTTC
CDR3 length: 13; V gene: TRBV19; clone size: -; J gene: TRBJ2-3; D gene: TRBD1; CDR3 protein: CASNTGGTDTQYF; CDR3 DNA: TGTGCCAGCAACACAGGGGGCACAGATACGCAGTATTTT
CDR3 length: 14; V gene: TRBV7-2; clone size: -; J gene: TRBJ2-5; D gene: TRBD2; CDR3 protein: CASSFSSGGETQYF; CDR3 DNA: TGTGCCAGCAGCTTTTCAAGCGGGGGAGAGACCCAGTACTTC
CDR3 length: 16; V gene: TRBV5-1; clone size: -; J gene: TRBJ2-3; D gene: -; CDR3 protein: CASSLGLVRPTDTQYF; CDR3 DNA: TGCGCCAGCAGCTTGGGACTAGTCCGCCCCACAGATACGCAGTATTTT
CDR3 length: 14; V gene: TRBV6-1; clone size: -; J gene: TRBJ2-5; D gene: TRBD1; CDR3 protein: CASSAGTGAETQYF; CDR3 DNA: TGTGCCAGCAGTGCCGGGACAGGGGCCGAGACCCAGTACTTC
CDR3 length: 13; V gene: TRBV6-1; clone size: once; J gene: TRBJ1-1; D gene: -; CDR3 protein: CASTASMNTEAFF; CDR3 DNA: TGTGCCAGCACTGCGTCCATGAACACTGAAGCTTTCTTT
CDR3 length: 21; V gene: TRBV5-1; clone size: -; J gene: TRBJ2-3; D gene: TRBD2; CDR3 protein: CASSLAFGLAVIQSSTDTQYF; CDR3 DNA: TGCGCCAGCAGCTTGGCTTTCGGGCTAGCGGTCATCCAGTCTAGCACAGATACGCAGTATTTT
CDR3 length: 15; V gene: TRBV7-2; clone size: once; J gene: TRBJ1-1; D gene: TRBD1; CDR3 protein: CASSLYGTGTSEAFF; CDR3 DNA: TGTGCCAGCAGCTTATACGGGACAGGGACTTCTGAAGCTTTCTTT
CDR3 length: 17; V gene: TRBV19; clone size: -; J gene: TRBJ1-5; D gene: -; CDR3 protein: CASSMGGPGGTYQPQHF; CDR3 DNA: TGTGCCAGTAGTATGGGAGGGCCCGGGGGCACCTATCAGCCCCAGCATTTT
CDR3 length: 14; V gene: TRBV7-3; clone size: once; J gene: TRBJ1-1; D gene: TRBD1; CDR3 protein: CASSPGQGSTEAFF; CDR3 DNA: TGTGCCAGCAGCCCCGGACAGGGATCGACTGAAGCTTTCTTT
CDR3 length: 14; V gene: TRBV25-1; clone size: few; J gene: TRBJ2-5; D gene: -; CDR3 protein: CASSEYGGEETQYF; CDR3 DNA: TGTGCCAGCAGTGAATACGGCGGCGAAGAGACCCAGTACTTC
CDR3 length: 21; V gene: TRBV30; clone size: -; J gene: TRBJ2-6; D gene: TRBD1; CDR3 protein: CAWSDPAPDRGGSLGANVLTF; CDR3 DNA: TGTGCCTGGAGCGACCCCGCGCCGGACAGGGGAGGTTCCCTTGGGGCCAACGTCCTGACTTTC
CDR3 length: 14; V gene: TRBV7-9; clone size: medium-sized; J gene: TRBJ1-4; D gene: TRBD1; CDR3 protein: CASSLGQGFEKLFF; CDR3 DNA: TGTGCCAGCAGCTTAGGACAGGGGTTTGAAAAACTGTTTTTT
CDR3 length: 15; V gene: TRBV7-3; clone size: -; J gene: TRBJ2-2; D gene: TRBD2; CDR3 protein: CASSSPGLDTGELFF; CDR3 DNA: TGTGCCAGCAGCTCGCCGGGACTAGACACCGGGGAGCTGTTTTTT
CDR3 length: 16; V gene: TRBV27; clone size: -; J gene: TRBJ2-7; D gene: -; CDR3 protein: CASSRSPDSSHDEQYF; CDR3 DNA: TGTGCCAGCAGCCGAAGCCCGGACAGTAGCCACGACGAGCAGTACTTC
CDR3 length: 12; V gene: TRBV30; clone size: -; J gene: TRBJ1-3; D gene: TRBD1; CDR3 protein: CAWSVGQGTIYF; CDR3 DNA: TGTGCCTGGAGTGTAGGACAGGGTACCATATATTTT
CDR3 length: 12; V gene: TRBV30; clone size: -; J gene: TRBJ2-7; D gene: -; CDR3 protein: CAWSQGTYEQYF; CDR3 DNA: TGTGCCTGGAGCCAGGGAACCTACGAGCAGTACTTC
CDR3 length: 15; V gene: TRBV5-4; clone size: -; J gene: TRBJ2-7; D gene: TRBD2; CDR3 protein: CASSLGLAGQYEQYF; CDR3 DNA: TGTGCCAGCAGCTTGGGACTAGCGGGACAGTACGAGCAGTACTTC